This T cell receptor (beta chain) was documented in a study of blood T cell repertoires in COVID-19. Study in general: Acute-phase and convalescent COVID-19 samples originated in the United States, Italy and Spain.

The V gene end was trimmed by 1 base and the J gene end by 6 bases; junction bases not matched to a gene: 5. Germline-derived CDR1 and CDR2 are SGDLS and YYNGEE. The CDR3 is 15 amino acids. As handled by the study authors: Reference gene primer amplification yielded estimated nucleated cell counts. Sequenced by immunoSEQ multiplex PCR; TCRdb stores in-frame clones only, minus some. V and J calls and clone size come straight from that table; D and trimming were deduced from the DNA. The sample has 70,000 to 90,000 clones; 75% to 85% are singletons. This receptor was taken from a human donor in a cohort sampled during active COVID-19. The sample comprised peripheral blood. The J gene is TRBJ2-1, the V gene TRBV9; 9 bases are a match to TRBD1. The CDR3 is CASSVSPTGGNEQFF. In DNA form, the CDR3 reads TGTGCCAGCAGCGTATCCCCGACAGGGGGCAATGAGCAGTTCTTC.